These T cell receptor beta chains were read from a single sample in a study of lymphopenia after photon versus proton radiotherapy. Assay used: immunoSEQ multiplex PCR; TCRdb lists only in-frame clones, some missing. The table records fewer than 65,000 clones, 70% to 90% of them present only once. Sample: peripheral blood, taken from a patient treated with photon-based radiotherapy. These receptors all come from a man aged 40-55 years with gastric cancer. CDR3s include the opening cysteine and the closing phenylalanine or tryptophan. A row's size may be missing; if present it is once, few, many or a size class.

TRBV9	once	15	TRBJ2-2	CASSVAGKGTGELFF
TRBV7-9	NA	16	TRBJ2-1	CASSARLAGGLNEQFF
TRBV5-6	once	12	TRBJ2-3	CASGPARSTQYF
TRBV18	NA	14	TRBJ1-2	CASSPTDRVDGYTF
TRBV6-5	NA	12	TRBJ2-6	CATRSGANVLTF
TRBV6-6	NA	14	TRBJ1-1	CASSYSRQGVEAFF
TRBV4-3	NA	14	TRBJ1-2	CASSHGQGDYGYTF
TRBV19	NA	15	TRBJ2-1	CASTPQGFRGNEQFF
TRBV4-2	once	17	TRBJ2-3	CASSQETSGDGTDTQYF
TRBV5-4	NA	17	TRBJ1-2	CASSSPRDDPGDYGYTF
TRBV5-6	NA	12	TRBJ1-6	CASSYAWGALHF
TRBV18	NA	12	TRBJ1-2	CASSPKRGGYTF
TRBV27	NA	14	TRBJ2-1	CASSSRGEINEQFF
TRBV7-9	NA	12	TRBJ1-1	CASSAVPTEAFF
TRBV15	once	13	TRBJ2-1	CATTVDRYNEQFF
TRBV5-4	NA	13	TRBJ1-1	CASSRTVRTEAFF
TRBV18	NA	17	TRBJ1-6	CASSPPRAGGLDSPLHF
TRBV14	NA	13	TRBJ2-5	CASSQRSFETQYF
TRBV2	NA	15	TRBJ1-1	CASSPTRGSNTEAFF
TRBV19	NA	13	TRBJ2-3	CASSIWGTDTQYF
TRBV4-3	few	15	TRBJ2-7	CASSRQVGEGHEQYF
TRBV5-1	NA	14	TRBJ2-7	CASSTTGHSYEQYF
TRBV5-8	once	14	TRBJ2-7	CASSSGTDSYEQYF
TRBV4-3	NA	14	TRBJ2-1	CASSQGTGYNEQFF
TRBV11-2	NA	16	TRBJ1-5	CASSPFGQISNQPQHF
TRBV6-6	few	11	TRBJ1-2	CATRQGYGYTF
TRBV11-3	NA	12	TRBJ2-1	CASSTGLNEQFF
TRBV29-1	NA	13	TRBJ1-1	CSVSGAGDTEAFF
TRBV18	NA	16	TRBJ1-2	CASSPLPTETNYGYTF
TRBV7-8	NA	14	TRBJ1-1	CASSRGTRNTEAFF
TRBV5-1	NA	15	TRBJ2-3	CASLVGGASTDTQYF
TRBV5-4	NA	16	TRBJ2-7	CASSISGTSGLYEQYF
TRBV6-5	NA	14	TRBJ2-1	CASSYSGRRSEQFF
TRBV6-5	NA	14	TRBJ1-2	CASRSTGKNYGYTF
TRBV7-9	once	13	TRBJ1-1	CASSLVYETEAFF
TRBV7-8	once	18	TRBJ1-6	CASSLLGWGDSYNSPLHF
TRBV11-2	NA	15	TRBJ2-3	CASSFRGLAGNTQYF
TRBV7-2	NA	15	TRBJ2-3	CASSLRGGDADTQYF
TRBV7-6	NA	13	TRBJ1-1	CASSFQGFPEAFF
TRBV5-1	NA	15	TRBJ1-4	CASSSSGALNEKLFF
TRBV29-1	NA	14	TRBJ2-3	CSARTYNSADTQYF
TRBV7-2	NA	13	TRBJ2-1	CAPRQGGNDEQFF
TRBV29-1	NA	18	TRBJ2-1	CSVDGLAGDKSSYNEQFF
TRBV18	NA	15	TRBJ2-3	CASSPTSGGTDTQYF
TRBV6-5	NA	13	TRBJ2-7	CASSLERGNEQYF
TRBV4-1	NA	14	TRBJ2-7	CASSPRGGRVGQYF